This entry features one TCR beta chain sequence. Its target is unknown. This CDR3 spans 15 amino acids. CDR1 is WSHSY, CDR2 SAAADI, per germline. V gave up 7 bases and J gave up 2 bases; unmatched junction bases: 8. Out of more than 8 ml of fresh peripheral blood came the PBMCs. RNA transcripts gave rise to amplified TCR beta CDR3 regions. First-round RT-PCR with HTBI primers amplified the TCR CDR3 region. TCRdb re-called the multiplex PCR reads with MiXCR, one entry per CDR3 protein. The data hold 490,000 or so distinct CDR3 sequences, with approximately 23% observed a single time. This specimen comes from a study of T cells in Graves' hyperthyroidism and ophthalmopathy. Whole-study results and caveats: Stable hyperthyroidism was told apart from ophthalmopathy by a model built on 13 V-J features. Most expanded thyroid clonotypes above 0.001 also appeared in blood.

Sample: blood. The gene calls are TRBV10-2 and TRBJ2-1; the match to TRBD1 covers 7 bases. This clonotype originated in a woman aged 65 to 85 with Graves' ophthalmopathy. The CDR3 loop reads CASIRDRVTYNEQFF. Written as DNA, the CDR3 is TGCGCCAGCATCAGAGACAGGGTAACCTACAATGAGCAGTTCTTC.